The rows below give T cell receptor beta chains drawn from one sample of a study of blood T cell repertoires in COVID-19. Clones were sequenced by immunoSEQ multiplex PCR, and TCRdb holds only the in-frame ones, with some missing. The data show hundreds of thousands of clones, 89% seen once. Sample: peripheral blood. All receptors derive from a man aged 18-30 years with COVID-19, enrolled during active disease. Each CDR3 is given with its conserved first and last residue. A D gene is named only where the DNA matches it firmly. Only some rows state a clone size, as once, few, many or a class for expanded clones.

D gene | clone size | J gene | V gene | CDR3 protein | CDR3 DNA
TRBD1 | - | TRBJ2-7 | TRBV6-5 | CASSWTGEEQYF | TGTGCCAGCAGTTGGACAGGGGAAGAGCAGTACTTC
- | - | TRBJ2-1 | TRBV6-5 | CASSYYGEQFF | TGTGCCAGCAGTTACTACGGTGAGCAGTTCTTC
- | - | TRBJ2-3 | TRBV6-5 | CASSPTGGTDTQYF | TGTGCCAGCAGTCCAACGGGGGGCACAGATACGCAGTATTTT
- | once | TRBJ2-7 | TRBV18 | CASSSQGGYEQYF | TGTGCCAGCTCCTCCCAGGGTGGGTACGAGCAGTACTTC
- | - | TRBJ1-3 | TRBV15 | CATSRRSGGNTIYF | TGTGCCACCAGCCGTCGCAGCGGCGGAAACACCATATATTTT
TRBD2 | - | TRBJ2-1 | TRBV3-1/TRBV3-2 | CASSQDKLAVDNEQFF | TGTGCCAGCAGCCAAGATAAACTAGCGGTCGACAATGAGCAGTTCTTC
- | few | TRBJ2-7 | TRBV6-2/TRBV6-3 | CASSTLTGALKQYF | TGTGCCAGCAGTACCTTGACAGGAGCCCTGAAGCAGTACTTC
TRBD2 | - | TRBJ2-1 | TRBV11-2 | CASRNPETSGRMVDEQFF | TGTGCCAGCAGAAATCCCGAGACTAGCGGGAGAATGGTGGATGAGCAGTTCTTC
TRBD2 | few | TRBJ2-3 | TRBV2 | CASRGALAGRSTDTQYF | TGTGCCAGCAGGGGGGCACTAGCGGGGAGGAGCACAGATACGCAGTATTTT
- | few | TRBJ2-7 | TRBV7-9 | CASSFSDYEQYF | TGTGCCAGCAGCTTTAGCGACTACGAGCAGTACTTC
TRBD1 | - | TRBJ1-2 | TRBV5-6 | CASSPGQVGYGYTF | TGTGCCAGCAGCCCGGGACAGGTTGGATATGGCTACACCTTC
- | once | TRBJ1-6 | TRBV4-1 | CASSRGASTNSPLHF | TGCGCCAGCAGCCGCGGGGCCTCAACAAATTCACCCCTCCACTTT
- | - | TRBJ1-3 | TRBV9 | CASSVDSTYSGNTIYF | TGTGCCAGCAGCGTAGACAGTACCTACTCTGGAAACACCATATATTTT
- | - | TRBJ1-4 | TRBV19 | CASSVWGTNEKLFF | TGTGCCAGTAGCGTGTGGGGGACAAATGAAAAACTGTTTTTT
- | - | TRBJ1-4 | TRBV2 | CASSPTTPLDEKLFF | TGTGCCAGCAGCCCGACAACACCGCTGGATGAAAAACTGTTTTTT
TRBD2 | - | TRBJ2-5 | TRBV11-3 | CASRAGQLVAGGETQYF | TGTGCCAGCAGAGCCGGACAGTTGGTAGCGGGAGGTGAGACCCAGTACTTC
TRBD2 | - | TRBJ2-1 | TRBV3-1/TRBV3-2 | CASSQDTRASGRYEQFF | TGTGCCAGCAGCCAAGATACACGGGCTAGCGGGAGGTATGAGCAGTTCTTC
TRBD1 | once | TRBJ1-5 | TRBV7-9 | CASSPGQGAFNQPQHF | TGTGCCAGCAGCCCGGGACAGGGGGCCTTCAATCAGCCCCAGCATTTT
- | - | TRBJ2-7 | TRBV5-1 | CASSSPGLTPEQYF | TGCGCCAGCAGCTCCCCGGGACTCACCCCCGAGCAGTACTTC
- | - | TRBJ1-6 | TRBV5-4 | CASSLFGVLSPLHF | TGTGCCAGCAGCTTGTTCGGGGTTCTGTCACCCCTCCACTTT
- | few | TRBJ2-3 | TRBV7-9 | CASSPQVSTDTQYF | TGTGCCAGCAGCCCGCAGGTCAGCACAGATACGCAGTATTTT
- | - | TRBJ1-4 | TRBV2 | CASHLGEKLFF | TGTGCCAGCCATCTCGGGGAAAAACTGTTTTTT
TRBD2 | - | TRBJ2-7 | TRBV6-6 | CASSYSREGYEQYF | TGTGCCAGCAGTTACTCGCGGGAGGGGTACGAGCAGTACTTC
TRBD2 | - | TRBJ2-7 | TRBV6-1 | CASSDPGPGGGNEQYF | TGTGCCAGCAGTGACCCCGGCCCGGGGGGGGGCAACGAGCAGTACTTC
TRBD2 | - | TRBJ2-1 | TRBV24-1 | CATSDLSSGRDNEQFF | TGTGCCACCAGTGATTTGAGTAGCGGGAGGGACAATGAGCAGTTCTTC